The clone carrying this T cell receptor beta chain appeared many times. Time point given: patch test 2, 6 weeks after DPC sensitization. The treatment was: therapeutic diphenylcyclopropenone sensitization with weekly scalp DPC. Suited to DPC and affected by alopecia, the donors ranged from 18 to 70 years old. This specimen belongs to a study of human T cells and chemical hapten exposure. Study details: DPC 0.01% went on the upper back by patch test, with reading at 6 days.

Per the original data handling: Samples had a median of 95,638 TCRs, ranging roughly 23,224 to 690,600. TCRdb fed the RACE reads into MiXCR, producing one record per CDR3 protein. TCRdb, not the original authors, processed these V and J calls. The data show a few hundred thousand distinct CDR3 sequences, with nearly 6.5% seen just once and about 5.6% held by the top ten. Sequenced here: whole blood, sampled in connection with sensitization to the hapten diphenylcyclopropenone (DPC). The sequence was collected from a woman younger than 35 with alopecia areata. Some clones in this sample may be carry-over from other donors' samples.

CDR3 amino acids: CASTPGVAPNTGELFF. The CDR3 bases are TGTGCCAGCACCCCCGGGGTAGCGCCTAACACCGGGGAGCTGTTTTTT. The rearrangement uses TRBV7-6 and TRBJ2-2, with D possibly being TRBD2 (5 bases). The V gene's germline CDR1 is SGHVS and CDR2 FNYEAQ. V lost 7 bases to trimming and J lost 2 bases, with 17 bases between them. The CDR3 contains 16 residues.